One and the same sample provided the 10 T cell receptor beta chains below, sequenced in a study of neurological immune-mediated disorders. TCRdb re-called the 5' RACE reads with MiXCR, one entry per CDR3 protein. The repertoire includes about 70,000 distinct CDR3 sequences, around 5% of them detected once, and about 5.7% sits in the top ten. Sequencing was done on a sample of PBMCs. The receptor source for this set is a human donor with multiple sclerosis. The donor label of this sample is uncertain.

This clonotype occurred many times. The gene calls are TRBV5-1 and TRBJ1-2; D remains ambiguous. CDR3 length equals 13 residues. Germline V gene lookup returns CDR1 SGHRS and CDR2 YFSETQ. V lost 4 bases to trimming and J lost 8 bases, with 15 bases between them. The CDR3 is CASSPRDQEGYTF. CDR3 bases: TGCGCCAGCAGCCCTAGGGATCAGGAGGGCTACACCTTC.

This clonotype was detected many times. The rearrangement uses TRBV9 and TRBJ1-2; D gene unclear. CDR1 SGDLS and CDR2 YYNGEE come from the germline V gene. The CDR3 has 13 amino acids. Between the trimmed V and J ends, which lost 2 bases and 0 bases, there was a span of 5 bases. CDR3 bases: TGTGCCAGCAGCGTCGACACTAACTATGGCTACACCTTC. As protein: CASSVDTNYGYTF.

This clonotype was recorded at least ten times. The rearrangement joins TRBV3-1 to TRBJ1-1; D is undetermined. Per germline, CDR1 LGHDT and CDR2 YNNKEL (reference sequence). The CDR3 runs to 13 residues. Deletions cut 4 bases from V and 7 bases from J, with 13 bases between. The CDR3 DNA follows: TGTGCCAGCAGCCCCAGGTTTGTGGGTGAAGCTTTCTTT. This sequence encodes CASSPRFVGEAFF.

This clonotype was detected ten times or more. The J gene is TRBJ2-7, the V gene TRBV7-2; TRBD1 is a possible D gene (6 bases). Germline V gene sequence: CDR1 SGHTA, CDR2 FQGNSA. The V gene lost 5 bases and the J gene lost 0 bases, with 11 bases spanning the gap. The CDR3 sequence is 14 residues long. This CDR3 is CASSGYRDSYEQYF. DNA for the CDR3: TGTGCCAGCAGCGGGTACAGGGACTCCTACGAGCAGTACTTC.

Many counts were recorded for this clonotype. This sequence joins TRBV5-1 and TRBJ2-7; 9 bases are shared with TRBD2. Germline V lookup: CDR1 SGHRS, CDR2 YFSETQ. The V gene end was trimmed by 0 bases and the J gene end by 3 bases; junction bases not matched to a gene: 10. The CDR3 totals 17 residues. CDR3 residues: CASSLVASGAAFYEQYF. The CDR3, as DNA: TGCGCCAGCAGCTTGGTGGCTAGCGGGGCCGCTTTCTACGAGCAGTACTTC.

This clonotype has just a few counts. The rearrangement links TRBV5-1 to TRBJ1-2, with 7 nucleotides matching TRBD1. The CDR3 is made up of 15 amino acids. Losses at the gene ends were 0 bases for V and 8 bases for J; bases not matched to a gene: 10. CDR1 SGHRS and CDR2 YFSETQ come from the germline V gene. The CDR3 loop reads CASSLVIYRGWGYTF. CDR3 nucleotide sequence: TGCGCCAGCAGCTTGGTCATCTACAGGGGTTGGGGCTACACCTTC.

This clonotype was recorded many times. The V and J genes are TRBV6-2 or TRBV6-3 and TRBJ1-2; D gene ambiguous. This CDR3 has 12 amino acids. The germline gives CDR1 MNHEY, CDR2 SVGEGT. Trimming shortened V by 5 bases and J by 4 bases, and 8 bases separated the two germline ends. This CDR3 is CASSPSFYGYTF. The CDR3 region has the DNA TGTGCCAGCAGTCCCTCCTTCTATGGCTACACCTTC.

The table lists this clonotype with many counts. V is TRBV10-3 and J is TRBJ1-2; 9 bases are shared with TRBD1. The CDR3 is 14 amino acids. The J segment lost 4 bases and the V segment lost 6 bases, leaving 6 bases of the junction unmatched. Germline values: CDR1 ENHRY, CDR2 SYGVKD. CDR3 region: CAISPGTGPYGYTF. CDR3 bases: TGTGCCATCAGCCCCGGGACAGGGCCCTATGGCTACACCTTC.

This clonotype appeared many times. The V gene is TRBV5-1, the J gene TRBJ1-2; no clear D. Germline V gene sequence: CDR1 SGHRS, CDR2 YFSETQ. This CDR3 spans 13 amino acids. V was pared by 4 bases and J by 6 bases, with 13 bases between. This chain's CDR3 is CASSGAVRNGYTF. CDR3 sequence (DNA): TGCGCCAGCAGCGGTGCGGTCAGGAATGGCTACACCTTC.

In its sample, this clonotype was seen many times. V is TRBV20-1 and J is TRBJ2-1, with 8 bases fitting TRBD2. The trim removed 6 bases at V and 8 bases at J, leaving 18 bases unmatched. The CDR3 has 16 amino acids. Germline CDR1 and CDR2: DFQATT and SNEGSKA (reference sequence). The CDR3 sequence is CSAHRPDGGGTYEQFF. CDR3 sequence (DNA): TGCAGTGCCCACAGGCCCGACGGGGGGGGGACTTATGAGCAGTTCTTC.